Listed here are 30 T cell receptor beta chains from one sample, sequenced in a study of T cells after yellow fever vaccination. From the 5' RACE reads, TCRdb called clonotypes with MiXCR, one entry per CDR3 protein. The sample contains 280,000 or so distinct CDR3 sequences, 8.5% to 10% of which appear only once. The sample here was CD4+ T cells sorted from PBMCs, taken 5 days after the yellow fever booster vaccination. These receptor sequences come from a man younger than 30 who received the YFV17D yellow fever vaccine.

The chain couples TRBV7-2 to TRBJ2-5, with 10 positions matching TRBD1. CDR3 length: 16 residues. Trimming took 3 bases from V and 2 from J; bases not matched to a gene: 6. CDR1 is SGHTA and CDR2 is FQGNSA in the germline V gene. CDR3 loop: CASSFRTGGLQETQYF. Written as DNA, the CDR3 is TGTGCCAGCAGCTTCCGGACAGGGGGTCTACAAGAGACCCAGTACTTC.

At least ten counts were recorded for this clonotype. The chain recombines TRBV10-3 with TRBJ2-7; no definite D call. Trimming took off 10 bases at V and 2 bases at J, with 15 bases between the two ends. The CDR3 consists of 13 residues. Looked up from germline, CDR1 is ENHRY and CDR2 is SYGVKD. CDR3 in amino acids: CANPPGLPYEQYF. DNA for the CDR3: TGTGCCAACCCGCCGGGTTTGCCCTACGAGCAGTACTTC.

This clonotype appeared a few times. V and J are TRBV9 and TRBJ2-3, with D tentatively TRBD1 (7 bases). The CDR3 runs 14 residues. V lost 3 bases, J lost 5 bases, and 13 bases lay in between. The germline CDR1 and CDR2 sequences are SGDLS and YYNGEE. The CDR3 DNA reads as TGTGCCAGCAGCGCGCAGGGGGGCCAAGATACGCAGTATTTT. Protein product: CASSAQGGQDTQYF. The full variable domain, completed using reference TRBV9 and TRBJ2-3, is DSGVTQTPKHLITATGQRVTLRCSPRSGDLSVYWYQQSLDQGLQFLIQYYNGEERAKGNILERFSAQQFPDLHSELNLSSLELGDSALYFCASSAQGGQDTQYFGPGTRLTVL.

This clonotype has a handful of counts. This chain connects TRBV6-6 to TRBJ2-3; perhaps TRBD2 as D (5 bases). There are 16 residues in the CDR3. Trimming removed 7 bases at V and 4 bases at J, with 21 bases between. Germline CDR1 is MNHNY and CDR2 is SVGAGI (reference sequence). DNA of the CDR3: TGTGCCAGCAAGTTAGGAGTCGCCCAGGAGGCAGATACGCAGTATTTT. It encodes CASKLGVAQEADTQYF.

This clonotype was recorded at least ten times. This chain joins TRBV7-2 and TRBJ2-5; 7 bases are a match to TRBD2. Germline assignment: CDR1 SGHTA and CDR2 FQGNSA. Trimming cost V 2 bases and J 4 bases; bases outside gene matches: 10. The CDR3 has 16 residues. CDR3 sequence reads: CASSLNPGGAVETQYF. The CDR3 DNA sequence: TGTGCCAGCAGCTTAAATCCGGGGGGAGCGGTAGAGACCCAGTACTTC.

This clonotype has a count of ten or more. The V call is TRBV7-6, the J call TRBJ2-2, with D perhaps TRBD2 (6 bases). The CDR3 runs 14 residues. Per germline, CDR1 SGHVS and CDR2 FNYEAQ. V lost 3 bases and J lost 7, with 12 bases in between. The CDR3 nucleotides read TGTGCCAGCAGCTTGGAGGGTAGGAACGGGGAGCTGTTTTTT. It encodes CASSLEGRNGELFF.

The chain is built from TRBV7-2 and TRBJ2-5; 7 positions agree with TRBD2. The CDR3 totals 15 residues. After removal of 6 bases from V and 0 bases from J, the junction contained 7 bases not matched to a gene. Per the germline V gene, CDR1 is SGHTA and CDR2 is FQGNSA. The CDR3 nucleotides read TGTGCCAGCAGTGCAAATCGGGGGGACCAAGAGACCCAGTACTTC. It codes for CASSANRGDQETQYF.

V and J are TRBV11-2 and TRBJ1-4; D is unresolved. The CDR3 has 15 residues. CDR1 is SGHAT, CDR2 FQNNGV, per germline. Trimming removed 3 bases from V and 7 bases from J, with 15 bases in between. The CDR3 region is CASSLRVEVGEKLFF. The CDR3 DNA reads TGTGCCAGCAGCTTGAGAGTCGAAGTGGGTGAAAAACTGTTTTTT.

This rearrangement joins TRBV4-3 to TRBJ1-4; D is ambiguous. This CDR3 contains 15 residues. Per the germline V gene, CDR1 is LGHNA and CDR2 is YSLEER. V shed 0 bases and J shed 8 bases, with 13 bases lying between them. DNA for the CDR3: TGCGCCAGCAGCCAAGATCCCGCGAGGCCCGAAAAACTGTTTTTT. Its protein is CASSQDPARPEKLFF.

The V call is TRBV11-2, the J call TRBJ2-3, with D unresolved. Germline V gene sequence: CDR1 SGHAT, CDR2 FQNNGV. This CDR3 comprises 18 residues. Between the trimmed V and J ends, which lost 4 bases and 3 bases, there was a span of 23 bases. CDR3: CASSSIAGRLESTDTQYF. DNA for the CDR3: TGTGCCAGCAGCTCGATTGCAGGAAGACTGGAGAGTACAGATACGCAGTATTTT.

The chain couples TRBV30 to TRBJ1-2, with D possibly being TRBD1 (6 bases). Germline loops: CDR1 GTSNPN, CDR2 SVGIG (reference sequence). This CDR3 comprises 14 residues. V was clipped by 4 bases and J by 4 bases, with 16 bases between them. This CDR3 is CAWKKGNRVYGYTF. The CDR3 DNA reads as TGTGCCTGGAAGAAGGGCAACAGGGTCTATGGCTACACCTTC.

At least ten counts were recorded for this clonotype. The genes are TRBV7-9 and TRBJ1-6, with 7 bases lining up with TRBD1. This CDR3 is built from 12 residues. V shed 8 bases and J 5 bases; nucleotides not matched to a gene: 0. Germline CDR1 is SEHNR and CDR2 is FQNEAQ (reference sequence). This chain's CDR3 is CASGQDNSPLHF. Here the CDR3 DNA reads TGTGCCAGCGGACAGGATAATTCACCCCTCCACTTT.

Ten or more counts support this clonotype. The genes are TRBV4-2 and TRBJ2-1; 11 bases fit TRBD2. Germline assignment: CDR1 LGHNA and CDR2 YNFKEQ. This CDR3 spans 18 amino acids. V lost 1 base and J lost 7; bases outside the gene matches: 12. DNA for the CDR3: TGTGCCAGCAGCCAAGCCCCCCCAATAGCGGGGGGGATAAATGAGCAGTTCTTC. This encodes CASSQAPPIAGGINEQFF.

The table lists this clonotype with many counts. The CDR3 loop reads CASSLGGRHSNTQYF. CDR3 in DNA: TGTGCCAGCAGTTTAGGGGGCAGGCATTCGAATACGCAGTATTTT. The chain couples TRBV12-3 or TRBV12-4 to TRBJ2-3, with a tentative D call TRBD1 (5 bases). The CDR3 is made up of 15 amino acids. Trimming removed 1 base at V and 7 bases at J, with 15 bases between.

This clonotype showed up many times. The chain has TRBV5-1 and TRBJ1-4; D not resolved. V lost 4 bases, J lost 7 bases, and 14 bases lay in between. This CDR3 spans 14 amino acids. Germline CDR1 is SGHRS and CDR2 is YFSETQ. The CDR3 region has the DNA TGCGCCAGCAGCCCAGGACCCGCGGGTGAAAAACTGTTTTTT. This sequence encodes CASSPGPAGEKLFF.

The sample holds a few counts of this clonotype. This chain uses TRBV10-1 with TRBJ1-4, with TRBD1 matching over 8 bases. The V segment lost 6 bases and the J segment 2 bases; nucleotides outside the gene matches: 17. The CDR3 consists of 19 residues. Germline V gives CDR1 WNHNN, CDR2 SYGVQD (reference sequence). The CDR3 DNA reads as TGCGCCAGCAGCCCTTATCCCGGGACAGGCTTCCCGACTAATGAAAAACTGTTTTTT. Amino acid sequence: CASSPYPGTGFPTNEKLFF.

This clonotype has ten or more counts. The chain employs TRBV30 and TRBJ2-5; D unresolved. Trimming took off 2 bases at V and 2 bases at J, with 3 bases between the two ends. Germline-derived CDR1 and CDR2 are GTSNPN and SVGIG (reference sequence). CDR3 length: 11 amino acids. The CDR3 is CAWSPQETQYF. The CDR3 DNA reads TGTGCCTGGAGTCCTCAAGAGACCCAGTACTTC.

This clonotype has ten or more counts. The J gene is TRBJ2-3, the V gene TRBV4-3; the D call may be TRBD1 or TRBD2 (5 bases each). Germline-derived CDR1 and CDR2 are LGHNA and YSLEER. The CDR3 length is 13 residues. The germline V and J ends were trimmed by 3 bases and 6 bases, with 10 bases remaining between them. The CDR3 DNA follows: TGCGCCAGCAGCCAGGGGGTCCGGGATACGCAGTATTTT. It encodes CASSQGVRDTQYF.

This clonotype was seen a handful of times. This chain connects TRBV10-1 to TRBJ1-1; possible D gene TRBD1, 6 bases. CDR3 length equals 13 residues. V was pared by 7 bases and J by 5 bases, with 14 bases between. Germline V lookup: CDR1 WNHNN, CDR2 SYGVQD (reference sequence). The CDR3 nucleotides are TGCGCCAGCAAGCTATCGGGACAAACTGAAGCTTTCTTT. Its protein is CASKLSGQTEAFF.

V usage is TRBV5-6 and J usage is TRBJ2-5, with D perhaps TRBD1 (6 bases). The CDR3 loop spans 15 amino acids. The ends were cut back, 4 bases at V and 0 bases at J, with 13 bases in the middle. CDR1 SGHDT and CDR2 YYEEEE come from the germline V gene. The CDR3 bases are TGTGCCAGCAGCCTACTGCAGGGGTACCAAGAGACCCAGTACTTC. Translated: CASSLLQGYQETQYF.

In this sample, this clonotype turned up many times. The CDR3 here is CASSANNSEARGRGEQYV. Written as DNA, the CDR3 is TGTGCCAGCAGCGCAAATAATAGCGAGGCGAGAGGAAGAGGGGAGCAGTACGTC. The chain uses TRBV6-4 and TRBJ2-7; perhaps TRBD2 as D (5 bases). Trimming took off 6 bases at V and 7 bases at J, with 31 bases between the two ends. CDR3 length: 18 amino acids. Germline V lookup: CDR1 MRHNA, CDR2 SNTAGT.

This clonotype was observed a few times. The J gene is TRBJ1-2, the V gene TRBV6-6, with 7 bases matching TRBD1. The CDR3 runs to 15 residues. Germline lookup yields CDR1 MNHNY and CDR2 SVGAGI (reference sequence). V shed 5 bases, J shed 4 bases, and the junction held 10 bases outside the gene matches. In nucleotides, the CDR3 is TGTGCCAGCAGTGGCGTCGGGACAGACTTCTATGGCTACACCTTC. Encoded protein: CASSGVGTDFYGYTF.

The chain joins TRBV12-5 to TRBJ2-1; 8 bases are shared with TRBD1. The CDR3 is 15 residues long. V shed 1 base, J shed 2 bases, and the junction held 1 base outside the gene matches. CDR1 and CDR2 (germline): LGHNT, FRNRAP. This chain's CDR3 is CASGLGQGPYNEQFF. The CDR3 nucleotides read TGTGCTAGTGGTTTGGGACAGGGGCCCTACAATGAGCAGTTCTTC.

This clonotype was seen only a few times. The rearrangement joins TRBV18 to TRBJ1-2; tentative D call: TRBD1 (6 bases). The V gene's germline CDR1 is KGHSH and CDR2 LQKENI. V was cut by 6 bases and J by 10 bases, with 12 bases left in between. CDR3 length: 11 residues. Here the CDR3 reads CASSLGQNYTF. The CDR3 DNA sequence: TGTGCCAGCTCCCTTGGACAGAACTACACCTTC.

This clonotype was seen more than once but under ten times. This chain joins TRBV12-3 or TRBV12-4 and TRBJ1-4; D remains unclear. The CDR3 extends over 14 amino acids. The V gene lost 2 bases and the J gene lost 2 bases, with 6 bases spanning the gap. The CDR3 protein is CASSLWTTNEKLFF. CDR3 DNA sequence: TGTGCCAGCAGTTTATGGACGACTAATGAAAAACTGTTTTTT.

This clonotype showed up many times. The chain uses TRBV9 and TRBJ2-6; a weak D match, TRBD2 (5 bases). CDR1 and CDR2 (germline): SGDLS, YYNGEE. This CDR3 has 17 amino acids. V lost 0 bases to trimming and J lost 0 bases, with 10 bases between them. The CDR3 loop reads CASSVVPGYSGANVLTF. CDR3 DNA sequence: TGTGCCAGCAGCGTAGTCCCGGGGTACTCTGGGGCCAACGTCCTGACTTTC. Based on the CDR3 plus reference TRBV9 and TRBJ2-6, the full variable domain is DSGVTQTPKHLITATGQRVTLRCSPRSGDLSVYWYQQSLDQGLQFLIQYYNGEERAKGNILERFSAQQFPDLHSELNLSSLELGDSALYFCASSVVPGYSGANVLTFGAGSRLTVL.

In this sample, this clonotype turned up a few times. The J gene is TRBJ1-1, the V gene TRBV5-6, with D maybe TRBD1 (5 bases). The germline V gene has CDR1 SGHDT and CDR2 YYEEEE. V lost 0 bases, J lost 10 bases, and 13 bases lay in between. This CDR3 region has 13 residues. The CDR3 sequence: CASSLGDSRPAFF. CDR3 DNA: TGTGCCAGCAGCTTGGGGGACTCAAGGCCAGCTTTCTTT.

This sequence joins TRBV7-9 and TRBJ1-1; D call uncertain. The CDR3 is 12 amino acids. The germline gives CDR1 SEHNR, CDR2 FQNEAQ (reference sequence). Trimming stripped 3 bases from V and 5 bases from J, with 7 bases between. The CDR3 nucleotides read TGTGCCAGCAGCTTCCTGGAGACTGAAGCTTTCTTT. Amino acids: CASSFLETEAFF.

At least ten counts were recorded for this clonotype. This chain connects TRBV6-1 to TRBJ1-1; tentative D call: TRBD1 (5 bases). Between the trimmed V and J ends, which lost 4 bases and 5 bases, there was a span of 17 bases. Germline loops: CDR1 MNHNS, CDR2 SASEGT. The CDR3 extends over 15 amino acids. As DNA, the CDR3 is TGTGCCAGCAGTGTAAATGGGCAGGGAGGGACTGAAGCTTTCTTT. This gives the protein CASSVNGQGGTEAFF.

This clonotype was counted many times. V and J are TRBV4-1 and TRBJ2-7; 15 positions agree with TRBD2. The germline CDR1 and CDR2 sequences are MGHRA and YSYEKL. The CDR3 is 16 residues long. J was trimmed by 6 bases and V by 4 bases; bases with no gene match: 7. The CDR3 coding sequence is TGCGCCAGCAGCCGCGACCGGACTAGCGGGGGGGTCGAGCAGTACTTC. Protein product: CASSRDRTSGGVEQYF.